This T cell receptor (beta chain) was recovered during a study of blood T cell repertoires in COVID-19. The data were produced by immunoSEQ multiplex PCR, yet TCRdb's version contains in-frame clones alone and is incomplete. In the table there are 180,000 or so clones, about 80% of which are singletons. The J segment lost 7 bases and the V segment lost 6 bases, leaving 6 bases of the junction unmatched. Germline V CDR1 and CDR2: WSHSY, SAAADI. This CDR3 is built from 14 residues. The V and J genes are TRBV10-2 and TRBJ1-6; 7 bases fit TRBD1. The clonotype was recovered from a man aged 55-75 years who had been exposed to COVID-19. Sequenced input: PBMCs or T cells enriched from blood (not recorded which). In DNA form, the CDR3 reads TGCGCCAGCAGAACCGGGACAGAGAATTCACCCCTCCACTTT. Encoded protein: CASRTGTENSPLHF.